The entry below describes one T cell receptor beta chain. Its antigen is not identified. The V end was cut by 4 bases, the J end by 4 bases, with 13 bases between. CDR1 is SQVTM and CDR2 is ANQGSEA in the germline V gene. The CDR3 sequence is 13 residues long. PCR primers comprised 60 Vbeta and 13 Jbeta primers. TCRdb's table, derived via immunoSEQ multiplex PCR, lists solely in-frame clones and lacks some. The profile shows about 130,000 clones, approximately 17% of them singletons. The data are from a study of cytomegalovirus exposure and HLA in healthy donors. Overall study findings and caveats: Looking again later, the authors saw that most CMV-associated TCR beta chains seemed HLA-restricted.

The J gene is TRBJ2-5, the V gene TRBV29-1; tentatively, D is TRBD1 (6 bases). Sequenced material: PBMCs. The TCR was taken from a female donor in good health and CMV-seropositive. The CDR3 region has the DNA TGCAGCGTTGGGGGGCGGTATGCAGAGACCCAGTACTTC. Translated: CSVGGRYAETQYF.